This T cell receptor (beta chain) was identified in a study of cytomegalovirus exposure and HLA in healthy donors (dated by TCRdb to the late 2010s). Concerning the study at large: In an earlier analysis of 550 to 750 of the donors, approximately 300 Gb of sequence data and 117 million unique TCR beta sequences from roughly 190 million T cells were reported. In a later analysis, previously published TCR beta repertoires from 670 or so donors were re-analyzed and high-resolution HLA genotyping was added so that TCR occurrence patterns could be studied. In a later genetic analysis, genome-wide SNP genotypes for about three fifths of the 666 donors were used, and that subset was treated as a discovery cohort. Of the 398 genotyped donors, approximately 81% were placed in the genetic ancestry cluster associated with self-reported Caucasian donors. Rather than using new phenotypic data, the later analysis identified candidate immune exposures from TCR beta sequences and from how often those sequences occurred across donors. Donor age, sex, ethnicity and CMV serostatus were collected together with the repertoire data. An earlier analysis of some 500 of the donors used high-throughput TCR beta sequencing to judge whether each TCR beta V gene segment behaved as functional or pseudogenic. Four to six DR-DQ haplotypes were handled as single units for association and clustering because linkage in the cohort was strong. HLA typing covered class I and class II loci at four-digit resolution. High-throughput TCR immunosequencing, statistical association of individual TCRs with disease status, and machine learning were combined to predict cytomegalovirus infection status. Approximately 300 gigabases of sequencing data and 75 million to 85 million unique TCR sequences made up an early release that covered several hundred HLA-typed donors. The T cell repertoires of several hundred subjects were profiled by immunosequencing and related to cytomegalovirus serostatus. The number of typed donors differed by locus: about 620-640 for A, B, C, DRB1 and DQB1; roughly 510 for DQA1; 606 for DPA1; and around 450 for DPB1. All discovery cohort repertoires had been generated using a single sequencing platform. The study was designed to test whether signatures of past pathogen exposure could be identified by cataloging public T cell receptors. Besides the first cohort of some 670 subjects, a separate validation cohort made up of roughly 120 different subjects was used. Among 350 to 400 genotyped donors of the cohort, an average of around 240,000 unique TCR beta nucleotide sequences were sequenced per donor, around 18% of them non-productive. Findings and caveats that apply to the study as a whole: Across donors, most TCR sequences were observed very rarely, whereas some public TCRs were present in many individuals. HLA typing was unavailable for some donors at each locus, so association tests used only the typed subset. Presence/absence analyses assumed roughly uniform sequencing depth across donors, an assumption that may not hold. A total of 150 to 200 TCR beta chains were listed by the study as associated with cytomegalovirus. In a later analysis, most CMV-associated TCR beta chains were found to appear HLA-restricted, with HLA associations seemingly driven largely by CMV exposure. Only TCR beta chains were sequenced in this cohort, and the absence of alpha or paired-chain data limited detectable features. In a later analysis, around 17,000 TCR beta sequences were associated with specific HLA alleles at a false discovery rate of 0.05. The authors suggested that the approach could potentially be generalized to other disease states and immunological phenotypes. Correlated functional status among segregating V segments might reflect linkage disequilibrium, but an unknown experimental factor could not be ruled out. In a later genetic analysis, a missense DCLRE1C variant was associated with V-gene and J-gene trimming of TCR beta chains, and the association was replicated in an independent cohort. An earlier analysis of 587 of the donors showed that most TCR beta V segments appeared in productive rearrangements either about 87% or about 30% of the time, which broadly matched IMGT annotations. A further reported finding was that TCR beta sequences accurately predicted the HLA-A and HLA-B alleles for most subjects in the first cohort. Some IMGT-functional V segments, including TRBV6-2 and TRBV6-3, could not be told apart with the 87-base-pair reads, so those segments were excluded. Cytomegalovirus status was reported to be diagnosed by the classifier with high specificity and sensitivity in both the original and validation cohorts. According to a later analysis, parvovirus B19, influenza, CMV and Epstein-Barr virus appeared linked to several top co-occurrence clusters. A few of the identified cytomegalovirus-associated TCR beta chains were confirmed in vitro to be specific for cytomegalovirus antigens. A cluster of highly shared sequence variants was judged likely to represent a technical artifact of the sequencing pipeline. A later analysis found that TCR association rates varied across HLA loci, with DRB1 alleles showing the most associated TCRs and HLA-C alleles the fewest. In a later analysis, HLA-associated TCR beta chains showed more clonal expansion and lower generation probabilities than non-associated chains that were equally common. According to a later genetic analysis, donors in an Asian-associated ancestry cluster had fewer N-insertions in productive TCRs than the roughly 670-donor mean. Immune exposure information for the cohort was limited to CMV serostatus. When HLA alleles, especially DR and DQ, strongly co-occurred, attributing TCR associations to individual alleles was difficult. The earlier analysis of almost 600 of the donors excluded some 15 rarely observed V segments, including chromosome 9 orphons, because counts were too low.

The germline V gene yields MNHNS for CDR1 and SASEGT for CDR2. V lost 6 bases and J lost 8 bases; the stretch between them is 13 bases long. Taken from cysteine to phenylalanine, the CDR3 has 13 residues. The CDR3 DNA has 39 bases and is translated from base 1. The cohort comprised some 730 healthy bone marrow donors. All cohort members were sampled while nominally healthy, although unrecorded immune exposures were likely present. The donor was CMV seronegative and was included in the group of a few hundred seronegative cohort members. A peripheral blood sample was provided by each donor, and peripheral blood mononuclear cells were used for TCR beta sequencing. The Qiagen DNeasy Blood Extraction Kit was used to extract genomic DNA from the blood cell samples. The library was obtained by the immunoSEQ multiplex PCR assay. A mixture of 60 forward primers for TCR Vbeta segments and 13 reverse primers for TCR Jbeta segments was used in the multiplex PCR. A multiplex PCR assay on genomic DNA amplified the CDR3 region of rearranged TCR beta genes. The amplified TCR beta libraries were sequenced on the Illumina HiSeq System as 87-base-pair reads. The paper's processing steps were these. In a later analysis, tens of millions of unique TCR beta chains were counted across the 666 repertoires, and approximately 11 million of these chains were shared by at least two donors. A nearest-neighbor algorithm error-corrected the raw reads and collapsed the reads into unique sequences, merging closely related sequences to remove PCR and sequencing errors. V, D and J gene segments were assigned by aligning CDR3 sequences to IMGT reference sequences. For a sequence to be retained, a match of at least six nucleotides was required to both a V gene segment and a J gene segment. A rearrangement counted as productive if the CDR3 had no stop codons and remained in frame with V and J, and every other rearrangement counted as non-productive. CDR3 was defined by IMGT convention, running from the second conserved V-encoded cysteine to the conserved J-encoded phenylalanine. The earlier analysis of about 590 of the donors excluded sequences that lacked an unambiguous match to a single V gene segment. An earlier analysis of 587 of the donors classified V segments as functional when productive rearrangements were above 56.7% and as segregating when the standard deviation between donors was above 5%. A statistical classification framework was built for diagnosing cytomegalovirus status from the catalog of TCR beta chain sequences. V and J gene assignment, in a later analysis, came from comparing TCR nucleotide sequences with IMGT/GENE-DB human TR gene sequences. In a later analysis, CDR3 sequences and most-parsimonious VDJ recombination scenarios were assigned using the TCRdist pipeline. In a later analysis, every TCR beta chain was defined by the combination of its CDR3 amino acid sequence and its V-gene family, and reads without a unique V-gene family were dropped. As a way to deal with suspected cross-contamination and a sequencing artifact, a later analysis dropped more than 500 nucleotide sequences that were highly shared and had low generation probability. A later analysis calculated a clonal expansion index for each public chain from normalized within-repertoire ranks of inferred template counts. In a later analysis, generation probabilities were computed using a VDJ recombination model fitted to out-of-frame rearrangements, and the results were checked against IGoR. Hypergeometric tests were used in a later analysis to score TCR-TCR, TCR-HLA and TCR-CMV co-occurrence, with a repertoire-size bias correction applied to the TCR pairs. A later analysis estimated false discovery rates by permuting HLA or CMV assignments 20 times. In a later analysis, co-occurring TCRs were grouped using DBSCAN, with TCRdist sequence similarity added in when clustering inside HLA-allele-positive subsets. Co-occurrence clustering excluded repertoires with fewer than 30,000 or more than 120,000 public chains, plus five with anomalous nucleotide sharing. Not all clones reach the TCRdb copy of this immuneACCESS table, which keeps in-frame sequences only. Checked studies attribute under half of the gap to unresolved V genes and leave the rest unexplained. The V and J calls and clone size were taken over from that table, and D and trimming were inferred from the DNA. This sample lists 140,000 to 150,000 clones; around 59% were detected once. The ten largest clones capture roughly 1.9% of the sample.

On this clone: It lacks a known antigen. Base qualities are not at hand, and no much larger clone is one base apart.

The sample was PBMCs. This receptor chain uses TRBV6-1 and TRBJ1-4; TRBD1 is possibly the D segment (5 matching bases). The TCR comes from a male donor in good health and CMV-seronegative. The sequenced DNA is TGTGCCAGCAGACCAGGGATGAGGGAAAAACTGTTTTTT. Its translation is CASRPGMREKLFF.